These 11 T cell receptor beta chains came from one sample sequenced in a study of blood T cell repertoires in COVID-19 (dated by TCRdb to 2019 to 2021). Libraries were built with the immunoSEQ multiplex PCR assay. TCRdb re-hosts the immuneACCESS table, in-frame sequences only. Its copies lack some clones; in the studies checked, an unresolved V gene accounts for under half of them, and the cause for the rest is not known. Within this sample are 60,000 to 75,000 clones, with 90% to 95% of them counted one time only. The top ten clones comprise 7.3% of the sample. The sequencing sample was made of peripheral blood. The source is a man aged 35-49 years with COVID-19, enrolled during active disease.

This chain connects TRBV3-1 (or the pseudogene TRBV3-2) to TRBJ2-3, with 11 bases aligning to TRBD1. The germline gives CDR1 LGHDT, CDR2 YNNKEL (reference sequence). Trimming cost V 6 bases and J 6 bases; bases outside gene matches: 11. This CDR3 is built from 16 residues. The CDR3 DNA reads as TGTGCCAGCAGTCCTAGCGGACAGGGGGCATTGGATACGCAGTATTTT. This codes for CASSPSGQGALDTQYF.

The chain uses TRBV3-1 (or the pseudogene TRBV3-2) and TRBJ1-2; D might be TRBD1 (6 bases). Trimming shortened V by 2 bases and J by 7 bases, and 17 bases separated the two germline ends. From germline, CDR1 is LGHDT and CDR2 YNNKEL (reference sequence). This CDR3 is built from 15 residues. The chain's CDR3 is CASSQSETTGFGYTF. The CDR3 DNA follows: TGTGCCAGCAGCCAAAGCGAAACTACAGGGTTTGGCTACACCTTC.

This sequence joins TRBV30 and TRBJ1-2, with D perhaps matching TRBD1 (5 bases). CDR1 and CDR2 from the germline V gene are GTSNPN and SVGIG (reference sequence). The CDR3 contains 14 residues. The germline V and J ends were trimmed by 0 bases and 2 bases, with 10 bases remaining between them. Here the CDR3 DNA reads TGTGCCTGGAGTGTAGACAGCACAAACTATGGCTACACCTTC. The encoded protein is CAWSVDSTNYGYTF.

The gene calls are TRBV20-1 and TRBJ1-4; D may be TRBD1 (6 bases). V gave up 3 bases and J gave up 7 bases, with 15 bases separating them. Germline CDR1 and CDR2: DFQATT and SNEGSKA (reference sequence). The CDR3 is 14 amino acids. The CDR3 bases are TGCAGTGCTAGTAGCGGGGGCTGGAGTGAAAAACTGTTTTTT. This gives the protein CSASSGGWSEKLFF.

The chain links TRBV5-1 to TRBJ2-1; 8 nucleotides match TRBD2. V lost 1 base to trimming and J lost 9 bases; unmatched junction nucleotides: 9. The CDR3 is 15 amino acids. Per the germline V gene, CDR1 is SGHRS and CDR2 is YFSETQ. CDR3 nucleotides: TGCGCCAGCAGCTTGATACGGGGGGGCCGTGGTGAGCAGTTCTTC. It yields the protein CASSLIRGGRGEQFF.

J is TRBJ2-2 and V is TRBV19; 11 bases are shared with TRBD1. Germline loops: CDR1 LNHDA, CDR2 SQIVND (reference sequence). Trimming at V came to 6 bases and at J to 6 bases, leaving 3 bases not matched to a gene. CDR3 length: 14 amino acids. CDR3 sequence reads: CASSGTGGSGELFF. In DNA form, the CDR3 reads TGTGCCAGTAGCGGGACAGGGGGTTCCGGGGAGCTGTTTTTT.

The chain is built from TRBV19 and TRBJ1-4; D is unresolved. The germline V and J ends were trimmed by 4 bases and 6 bases, with 6 bases remaining between them. Germline CDR1 LNHDA, CDR2 SQIVND (reference sequence). The CDR3 covers 12 residues. CDR3 amino acids: CASSNFDEKLFF. CDR3 DNA: TGTGCCAGTAGTAACTTCGATGAAAAACTGTTTTTT.

This clone has a single count. V gene TRBV18 combines with J gene TRBJ1-1; 9 bases agree with TRBD1. This CDR3 is 16 amino acids long. Trimming at V came to 3 bases and at J to 1 base, leaving 6 bases not matched to a gene. Germline V gene sequence: CDR1 KGHSH, CDR2 LQKENI. The DNA for the CDR3 is TGTGCCAGCTCACCCTTCGACAGGGGGGGGAACACTGAAGCTTTCTTT. Translated, it gives CASSPFDRGGNTEAFF.

This chain uses TRBV6-5 with TRBJ1-3; 8 nucleotides align to TRBD1. The CDR3 contains 15 residues. Per germline, CDR1 MNHEY and CDR2 SVGAGI. The ends lost 7 bases at V and 4 bases at J; junction bases unmatched: 9. This CDR3 is CASIRGRGSGNTIYF. The CDR3, as DNA: TGTGCCAGCATCAGGGGGCGCGGGAGCGGAAACACCATATATTTT.

The chain recombines TRBV5-1 with TRBJ1-1, with 7 bases aligning to TRBD1. CDR3 size: 15 residues. Losses at the gene ends were 4 bases for V and 0 bases for J; bases not matched to a gene: 6. CDR1 is SGHRS and CDR2 is YFSETQ in the germline V gene. This CDR3 is CASSPRQGLNTEAFF. In nucleotides, the CDR3 is TGCGCCAGCAGCCCGCGACAGGGCCTGAACACTGAAGCTTTCTTT.

The V and J genes are TRBV5-1 and TRBJ2-3, with 8 bases matching TRBD1. The germline gives CDR1 SGHRS, CDR2 YFSETQ. This CDR3 spans 14 amino acids. The junction had 4 bases not matched to a gene; V was cut back by 5 bases and J by 2 bases. The CDR3 loop is CASRPQGATDTQYF. The CDR3 DNA follows: TGCGCCAGCAGGCCGCAGGGGGCCACAGATACGCAGTATTTT.